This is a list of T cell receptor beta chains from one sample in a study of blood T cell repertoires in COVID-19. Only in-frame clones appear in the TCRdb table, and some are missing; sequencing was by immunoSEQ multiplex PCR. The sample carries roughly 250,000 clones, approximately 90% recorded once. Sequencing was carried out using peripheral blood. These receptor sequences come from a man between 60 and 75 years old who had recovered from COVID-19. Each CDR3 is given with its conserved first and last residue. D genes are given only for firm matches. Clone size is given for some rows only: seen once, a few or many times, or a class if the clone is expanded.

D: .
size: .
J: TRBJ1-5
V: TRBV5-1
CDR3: CASSLEGGLGQPQHF
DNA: TGCGCCAGCAGCTTGGAGGGGGGGCTGGGTCAGCCCCAGCATTTT

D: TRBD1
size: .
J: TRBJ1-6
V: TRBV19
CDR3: CASSPPGQGARVYSPLHF
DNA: TGTGCCAGTAGTCCCCCGGGACAGGGGGCTCGTGTTTATTCACCCCTCCACTTT

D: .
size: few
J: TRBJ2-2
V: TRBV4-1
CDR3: CASSQDRANTGELFF
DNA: TGCGCCAGCAGCCAAGATCGCGCGAACACCGGGGAGCTGTTTTTT

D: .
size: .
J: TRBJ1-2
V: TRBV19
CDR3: CASSQLEDYGYTF
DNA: TGTGCCAGTAGTCAGTTGGAGGACTATGGCTACACCTTC

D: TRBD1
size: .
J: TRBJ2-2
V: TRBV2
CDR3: CASREGTANTGELFF
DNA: TGTGCCAGCAGAGAGGGGACAGCGAACACCGGGGAGCTGTTTTTT

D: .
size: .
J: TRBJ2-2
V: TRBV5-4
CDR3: CASSLTGLDTGELFF
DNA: TGTGCCAGCAGCTTGACAGGGTTAGACACCGGGGAGCTGTTTTTT

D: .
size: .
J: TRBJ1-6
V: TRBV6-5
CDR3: CASRRAEGSPLHF
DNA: TGTGCCAGTAGGAGGGCTGAAGGTTCACCCCTCCACTTT

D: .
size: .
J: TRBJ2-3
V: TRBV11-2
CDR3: CASSLFLGGADTQYF
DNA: TGTGCCAGCAGCTTATTCCTAGGGGGGGCAGATACGCAGTATTTT

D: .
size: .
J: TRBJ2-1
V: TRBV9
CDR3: CASSPSGGRSYNEQFF
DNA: TGTGCCAGCAGCCCCTCGGGGGGCCGTTCCTACAATGAGCAGTTCTTC

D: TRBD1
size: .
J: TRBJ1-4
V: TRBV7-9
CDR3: CASSPYRTGEKLFF
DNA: TGTGCCAGCAGCCCGTACAGGACAGGCGAAAAACTGTTTTTT

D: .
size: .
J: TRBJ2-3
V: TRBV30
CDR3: CAWRKPGLRTDTQYF
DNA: TGTGCCTGGAGGAAGCCAGGTCTGCGCACAGATACGCAGTATTTT

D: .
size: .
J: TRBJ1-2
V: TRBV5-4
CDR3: CASSLSADTYGYTF
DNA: TGTGCCAGCAGCTTGAGCGCAGATACCTATGGCTACACCTTC

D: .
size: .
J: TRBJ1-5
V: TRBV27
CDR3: CASSLLSSNQPQHF
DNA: TGTGCCAGCAGTTTGTTATCTAGCAATCAGCCCCAGCATTTT

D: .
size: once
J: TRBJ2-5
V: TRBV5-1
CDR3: CASSLDLSRETQYF
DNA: TGCGCCAGCAGCTTGGATTTATCTCGGGAGACCCAGTACTTC

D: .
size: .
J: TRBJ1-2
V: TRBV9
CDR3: CASEGESYTF
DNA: TGTGCCAGCGAGGGAGAAAGCTACACCTTC

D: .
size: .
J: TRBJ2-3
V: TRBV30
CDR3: CAWSAGQPTDTQYF
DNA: TGTGCCTGGAGCGCGGGACAGCCAACAGATACGCAGTATTTT

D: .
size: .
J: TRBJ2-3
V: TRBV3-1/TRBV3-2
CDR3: CASSQGGAGADTQYF
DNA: TGTGCCAGCAGCCAAGGCGGGGCAGGAGCAGATACGCAGTATTTT

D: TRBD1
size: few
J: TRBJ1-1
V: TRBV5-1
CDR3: CASSLPGQGPAFF
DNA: TGCGCCAGCAGCTTACCGGGACAGGGGCCGGCTTTCTTT

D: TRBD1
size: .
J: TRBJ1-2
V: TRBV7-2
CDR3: CASSLRTGGTYGYTF
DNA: TGTGCCAGCAGCTTGAGGACAGGGGGGACCTATGGCTACACCTTC

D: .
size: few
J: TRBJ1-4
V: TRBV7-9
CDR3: CASSSRDLKLFF
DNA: TGTGCCAGCAGCTCGAGGGATTTAAAACTGTTTTTT

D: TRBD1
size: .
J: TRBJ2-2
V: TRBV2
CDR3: CASSEQGARAGELFF
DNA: TGTGCCAGCAGTGAACAGGGGGCCAGAGCCGGGGAGCTGTTTTTT

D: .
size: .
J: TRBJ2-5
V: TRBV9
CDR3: CASSVRGRETQYF
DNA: TGTGCCAGCAGCGTGAGAGGTCGAGAGACCCAGTACTTC

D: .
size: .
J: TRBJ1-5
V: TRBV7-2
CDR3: CASSLVGQGSGPQHF
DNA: TGTGCCAGCAGCTTAGTAGGGCAGGGAAGTGGGCCCCAGCATTTT

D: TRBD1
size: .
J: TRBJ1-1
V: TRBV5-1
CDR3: CASSPRDRVNTEAFF
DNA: TGCGCCAGCAGCCCGCGGGACAGAGTGAACACTGAAGCTTTCTTT

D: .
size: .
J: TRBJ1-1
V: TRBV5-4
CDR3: CASSLEQPNTEAFF
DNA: TGTGCCAGCAGCTTGGAACAACCAAACACTGAAGCTTTCTTT

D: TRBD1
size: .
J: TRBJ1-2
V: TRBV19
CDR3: CASSRRTGGINYGYTF
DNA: TGTGCCAGTAGTCGGCGGACAGGGGGCATTAACTATGGCTACACCTTC

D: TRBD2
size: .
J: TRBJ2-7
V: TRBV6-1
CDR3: CASRPLAGGYEQYF
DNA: TGTGCCAGCCGCCCACTAGCGGGGGGGTACGAGCAGTACTTC

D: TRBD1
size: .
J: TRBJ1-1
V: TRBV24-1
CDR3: CATSVLPPGQGDTEAFF
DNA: TGTGCCACCAGTGTTTTGCCTCCGGGACAGGGGGACACTGAAGCTTTCTTT

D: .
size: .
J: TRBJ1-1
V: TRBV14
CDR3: CASSQVGATAFF
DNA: TGTGCCAGCAGCCAAGTCGGAGCTACAGCTTTCTTT

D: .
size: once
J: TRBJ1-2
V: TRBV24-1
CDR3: CATSDLDRSYGYTF
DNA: TGTGCCACCAGTGATTTGGACAGGAGCTATGGCTACACCTTC

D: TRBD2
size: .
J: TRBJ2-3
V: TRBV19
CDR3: CASNLAGDGTDTQYF
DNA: TGTGCCAGCAACCTAGCGGGGGATGGCACAGATACGCAGTATTTT

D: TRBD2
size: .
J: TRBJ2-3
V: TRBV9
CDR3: CASRVAGGRADTQYF
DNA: TGTGCCAGCAGAGTAGCGGGGGGGCGCGCAGATACGCAGTATTTT

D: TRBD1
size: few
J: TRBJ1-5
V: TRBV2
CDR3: CASSDNRGDVQPQHF
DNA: TGTGCCAGCAGTGACAACAGGGGTGACGTTCAGCCCCAGCATTTT

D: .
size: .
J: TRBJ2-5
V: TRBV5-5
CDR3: CASSWGTGFAAQYF
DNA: TGTGCCAGCAGCTGGGGAACAGGGTTTGCTGCCCAGTACTTC

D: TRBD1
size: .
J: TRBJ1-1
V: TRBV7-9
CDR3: CASSLRDRGGKAEAFF
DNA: TGTGCCAGCAGCCTCCGGGACAGGGGGGGTAAGGCTGAAGCTTTCTTT

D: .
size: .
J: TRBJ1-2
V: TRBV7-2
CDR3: CASSLYRSDYGYTF
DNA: TGTGCCAGCAGCTTATACAGGTCGGACTATGGCTACACCTTC

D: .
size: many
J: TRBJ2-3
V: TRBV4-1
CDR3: CASSQRTDQTDTQYF
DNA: TGCGCCAGCAGCCAAAGGACAGACCAGACAGATACGCAGTATTTT

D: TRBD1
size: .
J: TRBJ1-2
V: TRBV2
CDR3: CASRGGTGNYNYGYTF
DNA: TGTGCCAGCAGAGGAGGGACAGGGAACTATAACTATGGCTACACCTTC

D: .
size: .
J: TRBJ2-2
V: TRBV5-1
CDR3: CASSLITATGELFF
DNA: TGCGCCAGCAGCTTGATTACAGCAACCGGGGAGCTGTTTTTT

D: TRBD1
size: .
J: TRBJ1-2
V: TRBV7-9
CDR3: CAIKRDSETNYGYTF
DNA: TGTGCCATTAAACGGGACAGTGAGACTAACTATGGCTACACCTTC

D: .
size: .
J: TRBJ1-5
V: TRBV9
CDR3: CASSVRGGEPQHF
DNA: TGTGCCAGCAGCGTGAGAGGGGGAGAACCCCAGCATTTT

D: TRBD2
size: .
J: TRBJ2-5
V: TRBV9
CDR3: CASSVLTSVGTQYF
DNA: TGTGCCAGCAGCGTGTTGACTAGCGTTGGGACCCAGTACTTC

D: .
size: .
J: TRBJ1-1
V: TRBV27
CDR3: CASSLGGPLWEAFF
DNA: TGTGCCAGCAGTTTAGGGGGCCCTCTCTGGGAAGCTTTCTTT

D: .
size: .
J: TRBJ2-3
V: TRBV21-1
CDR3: CASSNWTSGGGCTDTQYF
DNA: TGTGCCAGCAGCAACTGGACTAGCGGGGGAGGTTGCACAGATACGCAGTATTTT

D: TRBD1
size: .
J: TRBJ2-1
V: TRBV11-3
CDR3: CASSRDSNNEQFF
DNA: TGTGCCAGCAGCCGGGACAGTAACAATGAGCAGTTCTTC

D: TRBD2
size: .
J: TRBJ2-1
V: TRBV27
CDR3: CASSRTASGASYNEQFF
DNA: TGTGCCAGCAGCCGTACGGCTAGCGGGGCTTCCTACAATGAGCAGTTCTTC

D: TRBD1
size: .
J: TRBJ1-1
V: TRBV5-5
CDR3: CASSLQGDTEAFF
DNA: TGTGCCAGCAGCTTGCAGGGGGACACTGAAGCTTTCTTT

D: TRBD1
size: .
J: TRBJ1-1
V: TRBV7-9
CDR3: CASSLGPKTGGEAFF
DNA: TGTGCCAGCAGCTTAGGGCCAAAGACAGGGGGTGAAGCTTTCTTT

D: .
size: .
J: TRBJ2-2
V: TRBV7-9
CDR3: CASSIGTPLRELFF
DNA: TGTGCCAGCAGCATCGGGACACCCCTGCGAGAGCTGTTTTTT

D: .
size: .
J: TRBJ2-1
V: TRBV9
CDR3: CASSPRVQGSYNEQFF
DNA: TGTGCCAGCAGCCCACGAGTCCAGGGATCTTACAATGAGCAGTTCTTC

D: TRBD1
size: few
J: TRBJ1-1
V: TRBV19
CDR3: CASLGQGLTEAFF
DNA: TGTGCCAGTTTGGGACAGGGGCTCACTGAAGCTTTCTTT

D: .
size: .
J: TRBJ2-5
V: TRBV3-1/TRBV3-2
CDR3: CASSQDFQETQYF
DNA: TGTGCCAGCAGCCAGGACTTCCAAGAGACCCAGTACTTC

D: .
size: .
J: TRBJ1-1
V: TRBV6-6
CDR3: CASSYSGGNTEAFF
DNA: TGTGCCAGCAGTTACTCGGGGGGGAACACTGAAGCTTTCTTT

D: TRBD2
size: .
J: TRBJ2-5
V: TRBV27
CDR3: CASSLRMLASGGAWETQYF
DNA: TGTGCCAGCAGTCTCCGGATGTTGGCTAGCGGGGGGGCATGGGAGACCCAGTACTTC

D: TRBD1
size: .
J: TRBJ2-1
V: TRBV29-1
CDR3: CSVNRQGAYNEQFF
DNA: TGCAGCGTCAACCGACAGGGGGCCTACAATGAGCAGTTCTTC

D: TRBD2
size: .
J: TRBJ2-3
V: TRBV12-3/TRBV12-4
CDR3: CASSGTSDIEYF
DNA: TGTGCCAGCAGTGGGACTAGCGATATCGAGTATTTT

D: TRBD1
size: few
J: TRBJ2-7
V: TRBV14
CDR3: CASRSGTGVSYEQYF
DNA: TGTGCCAGCAGGTCCGGGACAGGGGTTTCCTACGAGCAGTACTTC

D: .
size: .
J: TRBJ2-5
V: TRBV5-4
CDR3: CASSRPPGRETQYF
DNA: TGTGCCAGCAGCCGCCCGCCGGGGAGAGAGACCCAGTACTTC

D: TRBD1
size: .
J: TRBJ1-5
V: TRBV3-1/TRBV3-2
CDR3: CASSLTGGINQPQHF
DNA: TGTGCCAGCAGCCTCACAGGGGGCATCAATCAGCCCCAGCATTTT